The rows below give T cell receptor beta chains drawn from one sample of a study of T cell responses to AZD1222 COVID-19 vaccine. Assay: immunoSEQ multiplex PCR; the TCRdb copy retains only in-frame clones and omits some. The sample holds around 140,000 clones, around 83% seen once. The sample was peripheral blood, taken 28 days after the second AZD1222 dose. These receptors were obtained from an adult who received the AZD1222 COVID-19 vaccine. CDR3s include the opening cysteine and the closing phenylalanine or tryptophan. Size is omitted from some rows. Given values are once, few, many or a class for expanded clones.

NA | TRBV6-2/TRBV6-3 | CASSSGQGSQPQHF
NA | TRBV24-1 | CATSEFQGGGYTF
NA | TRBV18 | CASSPDYNEQFF
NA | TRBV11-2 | CASSPTGVGQPQHF
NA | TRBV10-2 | CASRSSGGQETQYF
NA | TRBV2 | CASILSASGTYGYTF
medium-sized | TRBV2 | CASIPPVKEGEQFF
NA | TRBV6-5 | CASSYRFVGGGNIQYF
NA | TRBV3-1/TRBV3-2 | CASSQSRRGIFHGYTF
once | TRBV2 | CASSRDYGASGNTIYF
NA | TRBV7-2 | CASSLWGEASYNEQFF
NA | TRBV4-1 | CASSHPTGENTEAFF
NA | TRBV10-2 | CASSEDRPNQPQHF
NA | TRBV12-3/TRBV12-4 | CASKGGQYAGYTF
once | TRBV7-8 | CASSLRRQYYGYTF
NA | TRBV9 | CASSVLAGTGELFF
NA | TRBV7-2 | CASSARNTGELFF
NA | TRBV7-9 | CASSPWRHINYGYTF
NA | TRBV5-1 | CASSLAWDRGNSPLHF
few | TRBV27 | CASTLGGHQRNEQFF
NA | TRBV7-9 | CASTLGGTPHYEQYF
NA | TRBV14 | CASTHGPGEKLFF
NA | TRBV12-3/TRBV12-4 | CASSEAYEQYF
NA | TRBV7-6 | CASSSGGLAGGPHYEQYF
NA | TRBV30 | CAWSVDRTEAFF
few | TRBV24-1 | CATGGPGETQYF
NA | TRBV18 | CASSPLPQNTEAFF
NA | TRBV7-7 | CASSWGQHQETQYF
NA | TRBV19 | CASSSETGSRQPQHF
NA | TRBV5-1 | CASSLGGRDYGYTF
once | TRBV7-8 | CASSSFPLNNYEQYF